The 23 T cell receptor beta chains reported below all come from one sample, sequenced in a study of shared T cell receptors in the human thymus (dated by TCRdb to the early 2020s). The protocol used for the library was the immunoSEQ multiplex PCR assay. In its TCRdb copy, this immuneACCESS table keeps in-frame sequences only and misses some clones. Where compared with another copy, unresolved V genes explain less than half of these, and the others have no known cause. A total of roughly 410,000 clones appear in this sample, just under 95% of them only once. Roughly 0.02% of the sample goes to the ten largest clones. Material for sequencing was thymocytes. The receptors were sampled from a human donor.

The rearrangement joins TRBV28 to TRBJ1-2; D is possibly TRBD1 (6 bases). V dropped 8 bases and J dropped 5 bases, with 21 bases sitting between them. Germline assignment: CDR1 MDHEN and CDR2 SYDVKM. CDR3 length: 15 amino acids. CDR3: CASYVRDTSTYGYTF. CDR3 DNA sequence: TGTGCCAGCTATGTCCGGGACACGAGTACTTATGGCTACACCTTC.

The rearrangement uses TRBV6-4 and TRBJ1-1; weak D call: TRBD1 (5 bases). CDR3 size: 14 residues. Germline assignment: CDR1 MRHNA and CDR2 SNTAGT. Trimming left V 6 bases short and J 4 bases short, with 15 bases between. CDR3 sequence (DNA): TGTGCCAGCAGCCCCCGCGGGGGGAGCACTGAAGCTTTCTTT. The encoded protein is CASSPRGGSTEAFF.

V usage is TRBV5-1 and J usage is TRBJ1-3; D is unresolved. The CDR3 length is 14 residues. V lost 4 bases and J 2 bases, leaving 10 bases between the germline ends. Looked up from germline, CDR1 is SGHRS and CDR2 is YFSETQ. The chain's CDR3 is CASSLEYTGNTIYF. The CDR3, as DNA: TGCGCCAGCAGCCTCGAGTATACTGGAAACACCATATATTTT.

The DNA for the CDR3 is TGCGCCAGCAGGAAGACTAGCGGTAGCTCCTACGAGCAGTACTTC. This translates into CASRKTSGSSYEQYF. The chain recombines TRBV10-1 with TRBJ2-7, with 9 bases identical to TRBD2. The CDR3 length is 15 residues. The germline V gene has CDR1 WNHNN and CDR2 SYGVQD (reference sequence). The J segment lost 0 bases and the V segment lost 6 bases, leaving 6 bases of the junction unmatched.

This sequence joins TRBV9 and TRBJ2-5; D is perhaps TRBD1 or TRBD2 (5 bases each). The germline gives CDR1 SGDLS, CDR2 YYNGEE. Trimming removed 0 bases at V and 4 bases at J, with 16 bases between. The CDR3 extends over 16 amino acids. CDR3 sequence (DNA): TGTGCCAGCAGCGTAGCTTCGACAGAACGGGGAGAGACCCAGTACTTC. Amino acids: CASSVASTERGETQYF.

This clone has more than one count but fewer than ten. This chain connects TRBV2 to TRBJ2-5, with TRBD2 as a possible D gene (5 bases). The CDR3 runs to 14 residues. Germline CDR1 is SNHLY and CDR2 is FYNNEI. V lost 6 bases to trimming and J lost 5 bases, with 16 bases between them. The CDR3 DNA sequence: TGTGCCAGCAGAGTAAGAGGGATTGGGGAGACCCAGTACTTC. Its protein product is CASRVRGIGETQYF.

V usage is TRBV11-2 and J usage is TRBJ2-5; D remains ambiguous. Germline values: CDR1 SGHAT, CDR2 FQNNGV. Deletions cut 2 bases from V and 5 bases from J, with 15 bases between. The CDR3 is 15 amino acids. The CDR3 here is CASSLSVTLTETQYF. The CDR3 coding sequence is TGTGCCAGCAGCTTAAGCGTTACCCTTACGGAGACCCAGTACTTC.

The chain joins TRBV9 to TRBJ2-7, with a possible D match to TRBD2 (6 bases). CDR1 is SGDLS and CDR2 is YYNGEE in the germline V gene. The CDR3 consists of 18 residues. The V gene lost 0 bases and the J gene lost 5 bases, with 24 bases spanning the gap. The CDR3 loop reads CASSVGAAGRGNLNEQYF. CDR3 DNA sequence: TGTGCCAGCAGCGTAGGGGCCGCAGGACGCGGGAATTTGAACGAGCAGTACTTC.

CDR3 coding DNA: TGCAGTGCTAGAAATTACAATGAGCAGTTCTTC. It encodes CSARNYNEQFF. The chain combines TRBV20-1 with TRBJ2-1, with D unclear. Germline CDR1 reads DFQATT; CDR2 reads SNEGSKA (reference sequence). The CDR3 sequence is 11 residues long. With 2 bases removed from V and 4 bases from J, the gap between germline ends came to 3 bases.

J is TRBJ1-5 and V is TRBV9; D not certain. CDR1 SGDLS and CDR2 YYNGEE come from the germline V gene. The CDR3 runs to 14 residues. The V end was cut by 3 bases, the J end by 4 bases, with 11 bases between. CDR3 in DNA: TGTGCCAGCAGCGCGGGCTTATTAAATCAGCCCCAGCATTTT. Its translation: CASSAGLLNQPQHF.

V usage is TRBV11-2 and J usage is TRBJ2-3; D call uncertain. The CDR3 length is 11 residues. Germline loops: CDR1 SGHAT, CDR2 FQNNGV. The V and J ends lost 9 bases and 2 bases respectively, with 6 bases between them. For the CDR3, the DNA is TGTGCCAGTGCACACACAGATACGCAGTATTTT. This codes for CASAHTDTQYF.

The V call is TRBV9, the J call TRBJ1-2; the D gene is possibly TRBD1 (5 bases). Trimming took 3 bases from V and 3 from J, leaving 24 bases between them. CDR3 length equals 18 residues. CDR1 is SGDLS and CDR2 is YYNGEE in the germline V gene. The CDR3 loop is CASSASPPGAAEDYGYTF. The CDR3 nucleotides are TGTGCCAGCAGCGCCTCCCCCCCCGGGGCAGCTGAGGACTATGGCTACACCTTC.

J is TRBJ2-1 and V is TRBV4-1, with D perhaps TRBD1 (6 bases). V lost 3 bases and J 0 bases, leaving 6 bases between the germline ends. This CDR3 is 14 amino acids long. Germline values: CDR1 MGHRA, CDR2 YSYEKL. The CDR3 sequence: CASSQDSSYNEQFF. As DNA, the CDR3 is TGCGCCAGCAGCCAGGACAGCTCCTACAATGAGCAGTTCTTC.

V and J are TRBV15 and TRBJ1-2; D possibly corresponds to TRBD1 (6 bases). Trimming left V 0 bases short and J 3 bases short, with 17 bases between. Germline CDR1 reads LNHNV; CDR2 reads YYDKDF (reference sequence). This CDR3 spans 17 amino acids. CDR3 sequence (DNA): TGTGCCACCAGCAGAGATGGGGTTGGGGGGCGCGACTATGGCTACACCTTC. Its protein product is CATSRDGVGGRDYGYTF.

The J gene is TRBJ1-4, the V gene TRBV5-1, with D maybe TRBD1 (5 bases). Trimming cost V 0 bases and J 7 bases, with 16 bases left between them. Germline V CDR1 and CDR2: SGHRS, YFSETQ. This CDR3 is 16 amino acids long. DNA of the CDR3: TGCGCCAGCAGCTTGGTTCTCGTGGCAGGGAGTGAAAAACTGTTTTTT. Protein product: CASSLVLVAGSEKLFF.

This chain uses TRBV9 with TRBJ2-2; 14 nucleotides agree with TRBD2. The germline V gene encodes CDR1 SGDLS and CDR2 YYNGEE. V dropped 4 bases and J dropped 1; count of bases not matched to a gene: 12. The length of the CDR3 is 20 residues. The CDR3 DNA reads TGTGCCAGCAGCCCCCAGGGACTAGCGGGAGAATATAAGAACACCGGGGAGCTGTTTTTT. It encodes CASSPQGLAGEYKNTGELFF.

The gene calls are TRBV14 and TRBJ2-4; 10 nucleotides agree with TRBD2. Germline CDR1 and CDR2: SGHDN and FVKESK. The V gene end was trimmed by 1 base and the J gene end by 7 bases; junction bases not matched to a gene: 10. The CDR3 spans 17 residues. The CDR3 protein is CASSQGLAGDGKNIQYF. As DNA, the CDR3 is TGTGCCAGCAGCCAAGGTCTAGCGGGAGACGGAAAGAACATTCAGTACTTC.

V is TRBV5-1 and J is TRBJ2-3, with 7 bases matching TRBD1. Germline assignment: CDR1 SGHRS and CDR2 YFSETQ. The CDR3 runs to 17 residues. J lost 2 bases, V lost 7 bases, and 16 bases had no gene match. The CDR3: CASRRGPGQNYTDTQYF. CDR3 DNA: TGCGCCAGCCGTAGGGGTCCGGGACAGAATTACACAGATACGCAGTATTTT.

The chain is built from TRBV11-3 and TRBJ2-1; TRBD2 might be the D (6 bases). The CDR3 is made up of 13 amino acids. The V gene lost 2 bases and the J gene lost 6 bases, with 8 bases spanning the gap. In germline, CDR1 is SGHNT, CDR2 YENEEA. Here the CDR3 reads CASSLPGANEQFF. The CDR3 bases are TGTGCCAGCAGCTTACCGGGAGCCAATGAGCAGTTCTTC.

The rearrangement uses TRBV18 and TRBJ2-5; the match to TRBD1 covers 8 bases. Germline loops: CDR1 KGHSH, CDR2 LQKENI. This CDR3 is 15 amino acids long. Germline trimming cut 5 bases from V and 6 bases from J; bases unmatched to any gene: 11. CDR3 DNA sequence: TGTGCCAGCTCAGCCCATGGGCAGGGGGCCAAGACCCAGTACTTC. It codes for CASSAHGQGAKTQYF.

The V call is TRBV5-1, the J call TRBJ2-4; D not resolved. CDR3 length: 14 amino acids. Germline V CDR1 and CDR2: SGHRS, YFSETQ. V was cut by 2 bases and J by 2 bases, with 8 bases left in between. The CDR3 sequence is CASSFTESKNIQYF. The CDR3 nucleotides read TGCGCCAGCAGCTTTACAGAGTCCAAAAACATTCAGTACTTC. The full variable domain, in which reference TRBV5-1 and TRBJ2-4 provide the parts outside the CDR3, is KAGVTQTPRYLIKTRGQQVTLSCSPISGHRSVSWYQQTPGQGLQFLFEYFSETQRNKGNFPGRFSGRQFSNSRSEMNVSTLELGDSALYLCASSFTESKNIQYFGAGTRLSVL.

The chain carries TRBV4-1 and TRBJ2-5; the D is unclear. CDR1 MGHRA and CDR2 YSYEKL come from the germline V gene. The CDR3 is 16 amino acids. V shed 0 bases and J shed 2 bases, with 13 bases lying between them. The DNA of the CDR3 is TGCGCCAGCAGCCAAGATTCTGGCAGGATACAAGAGACCCAGTACTTC. This sequence encodes CASSQDSGRIQETQYF.

This sequence joins TRBV7-3 and TRBJ2-7, with 8 bases fitting TRBD1. The junction had 7 bases not matched to a gene; V was cut back by 5 bases and J by 7 bases. The CDR3 covers 13 residues. Germline-derived CDR1 and CDR2 are SGHTA and FQGTGA. The CDR3 protein is CASSPGTGVEQYF. DNA for the CDR3: TGTGCCAGCAGCCCTGGGACAGGAGTAGAGCAGTACTTC.